A selection of T cell receptor beta chains follows, all from one sample in a study of blood T cells in healthy people across ages. TCRdb called the 5' RACE reads again in MiXCR, with one record for every CDR3 protein. The profile shows roughly 790,000 distinct CDR3 sequences, roughly 45% of them singletons. Input material: blood. The receptors were sampled from a woman aged 55-70 years in good health. Both conserved end residues are part of each CDR3. The order of the fields is V gene, J gene, clone size, D gene, CDR3 protein, CDR3 DNA. A D gene is named only where the DNA matches it firmly. Clone size appears in some rows only: once, few, many, or a class for an expanded clone.

TRBV11-1	TRBJ2-3	few	NA	CASSLGGSSGTDTQYF	TGTGCCAGCAGCTTAGGGGGGAGTAGCGGCACAGATACGCAGTATTTT
TRBV10-3	TRBJ1-6	NA	NA	CAISGLGVTYNSLLHF	TGTGCCATCAGTGGGCTTGGGGTCACCTATAATTCACTCCTCCACTTT
TRBV7-3	TRBJ2-1	NA	NA	CASSSDREQFF	TGTGCCAGCAGCTCGGACAGAGAGCAGTTCTTC
TRBV7-2	TRBJ2-7	NA	TRBD2	CASSPYGTSGRATEQYF	TGTGCCAGCAGCCCATATGGGACTAGCGGGAGAGCTACCGAGCAGTACTTC
TRBV7-9	TRBJ2-1	NA	TRBD2	CASSLVGGSGGPSSYNEQFF	TGTGCCAGCAGCTTAGTTGGTGGTAGCGGGGGCCCAAGCTCCTACAATGAGCAGTTCTTC
TRBV2	TRBJ2-3	many	NA	CASSEGGTDTQYF	TGTGCCAGCAGCGAAGGGGGGACAGATACGCAGTATTTT
TRBV12-3/TRBV12-4	TRBJ2-3	NA	NA	CASSPRNYRGNTDTQYF	TGTGCCAGCAGCCCTCGAAACTACCGGGGGAACACAGATACGCAGTATTTT
TRBV5-1	TRBJ2-1	NA	TRBD1	CASSGQGSEQFF	TGCGCCAGCAGCGGACAGGGCTCTGAGCAGTTCTTC
TRBV14	TRBJ2-7	NA	NA	CASSQEVPSYEQYF	TGTGCCAGCAGCCAAGAGGTGCCATCCTACGAGCAGTACTTC
TRBV20-1	TRBJ1-2	many	TRBD1	CSARDQGAGYTF	TGCAGTGCTAGAGATCAGGGGGCCGGCTACACCTTC
TRBV12-3/TRBV12-4	TRBJ2-1	NA	TRBD2	CASSKGLEQFF	TGTGCCAGCAGTAAGGGACTAGAGCAGTTCTTC
TRBV11-2	TRBJ2-1	NA	NA	CASSSPFSSDSYNEQFF	TGTGCCAGCAGCTCCCCCTTTTCTAGCGACTCCTACAATGAGCAGTTCTTC
TRBV7-3	TRBJ1-5	NA	NA	CASSLSQEQPQHF	TGTGCCAGCAGCTTGTCCCAAGAACAGCCCCAGCATTTT
TRBV6-5	TRBJ2-3	NA	TRBD1	CASGKGAGDAQYF	TGTGCCAGCGGAAAGGGGGCTGGAGATGCGCAGTATTTT
TRBV27	TRBJ2-5	NA	NA	CASSPPPYTGFQETQYF	TGTGCCAGCAGCCCCCCCCCTTATACAGGGTTCCAAGAGACCCAGTACTTC
TRBV11-2	TRBJ2-3	few	NA	CASTWDGPRGTDTQYF	TGTGCCAGCACCTGGGACGGGCCTAGGGGTACAGATACGCAGTATTTT
TRBV7-2	TRBJ1-5	many	NA	CASSLGPEGNQPQHF	TGTGCCAGCAGCTTGGGACCCGAGGGCAATCAGCCCCAGCATTTT
TRBV29-1	TRBJ2-7	NA	NA	CSVGGRAGSYEQYF	TGCAGCGTGGGGGGGCGAGCGGGGTCCTACGAGCAGTACTTC
TRBV11-2	TRBJ1-5	NA	NA	CASSFSGDSNQPQHF	TGTGCCAGCAGCTTTTCCGGGGACAGCAATCAGCCCCAGCATTTT
TRBV7-2	TRBJ2-7	many	NA	CASSLATYEQYF	TGTGCCAGCAGCCTAGCCACTTACGAGCAGTACTTC
TRBV6-1	TRBJ2-6	few	NA	CASSEKHSGANVLTF	TGTGCCAGCAGTGAAAAGCACTCTGGGGCCAACGTCCTGACTTTC
TRBV6-2/TRBV6-3	TRBJ2-5	NA	TRBD2	CASSYPSAGGQETQYF	TGTGCCAGCAGTTACCCATCCGCGGGGGGACAAGAGACCCAGTACTTC
TRBV10-3	TRBJ2-3	few	TRBD1	CAIRTGQGLADTQYF	TGTGCCATCAGGACGGGACAGGGTTTGGCAGATACGCAGTATTTT
TRBV6-2/TRBV6-3	TRBJ2-7	few	NA	CASSYSTFSDYEQYF	TGTGCCAGCAGTTACTCGACGTTTTCGGATTACGAGCAGTACTTC
TRBV29-1	TRBJ2-3	NA	NA	CSVERAGGSTDTQYF	TGCAGCGTCGAGAGGGCCGGCGGTAGCACAGATACGCAGTATTTT
TRBV6-2/TRBV6-3	TRBJ2-6	NA	NA	CASSYDSGGGSGANVLTF	TGTGCCAGCAGTTACGATTCTGGCGGAGGCTCTGGGGCCAACGTCCTGACTTTC
TRBV18	TRBJ2-7	NA	NA	CASSPPGLGGFNEQYF	TGTGCCAGCTCACCACCGGGGCTTGGGGGTTTCAATGAGCAGTACTTC
TRBV12-3/TRBV12-4	TRBJ2-1	few	TRBD2	CASRKWEGGSYNEQFF	TGTGCCAGCAGAAAGTGGGAGGGAGGGTCCTACAATGAGCAGTTCTTC
TRBV2	TRBJ2-5	NA	NA	CASSPMVVQETQYF	TGTGCCAGCAGTCCGATGGTAGTACAAGAGACCCAGTACTTC
TRBV29-1	TRBJ2-2	NA	NA	CSVNPGNTGELFF	TGCAGCGTAAACCCAGGGAACACCGGGGAGCTGTTTTTT
TRBV20-1	TRBJ2-1	few	NA	CSAREGLARGEQFF	TGCAGTGCTAGGGAGGGGCTAGCGAGGGGGGAGCAGTTCTTC
TRBV5-1	TRBJ2-5	few	TRBD2	CASSLGAGARQETQYF	TGCGCCAGCAGCTTGGGAGCGGGGGCACGCCAAGAGACCCAGTACTTC
TRBV2	TRBJ1-2	NA	TRBD1	CASTIDREDGYTF	TGTGCCAGCACGATCGACAGGGAGGACGGCTACACCTTC
TRBV5-8	TRBJ2-7	few	NA	CASSPGAGVSYEQYF	TGTGCCAGCAGCCCTGGGGCAGGGGTAAGCTACGAGCAGTACTTC